Listed here is a single T cell receptor beta chain. This receptor's antigen is unknown. The sample holds no much larger clone one base away, and base qualities are not on file. By immunohistochemistry, the tumors of all patients showed robust positive staining for Merkel cell polyomavirus Large T antigen. The study included some 12 Merkel cell carcinoma patients who had robust KLL-tetramer+ populations, above 0.04% of CD8+ T cells, in blood and/or cultured TIL. Every patient was Caucasian, and patient ages had a median of roughly 65 years and ranged from about 50 to 77 years. Lymph node tumors were analyzed for patients with unknown primaries who presented with nodal disease, or when insufficient primary tissue was available. The library was produced with the immunoSEQ multiplex PCR assay. Genomic DNA extraction, TRB sequencing and normalization were performed by Adaptive Biotechnologies (Seattle, WA). On the authors' methods: Clonality was computed as one minus Shannon entropy of productive TRB sequences normalized by log2 of unique productive sequences. KLL-specific clonotypes in tumors were identified by matching TCRbeta CDR3 amino acid sequences to those from the tetramer-sorted sample of each patient. TCRdb provides this immuneACCESS table in a form limited to in-frame rearrangements. Some clones are lacking; in checked studies, under half of them reflect an unresolved V gene, and why the rest are absent is not known. The DNA gave D and trimming, while V, J and clone size come from that table. The sample data list 25,000 or so clones, and roughly nine tenths of these were observed just once. Of the sample, around 2.5% is held by the ten largest clones.

This entry is derived from a study of tumor-infiltrating T cells and Merkel cell polyomavirus (dated by TCRdb to 2015 to 2018). Notes on the research overall: CD8+ T cells specific for the Merkel cell polyomavirus KLL epitope were examined in Merkel cell carcinoma patients. Disease stage at presentation varied among the patients, and patient follow-up lasted a median of around three years, ranging from roughly 1.1 to 6.0 years. Patients received varied, non-standardized therapies including chemotherapy, radiation and immunotherapies. In the whole study, one tumor sample was a frozen nodal tumor digest, and another tumor sample was a flash-frozen core biopsy of a metastasis. In 15 or so samples, TRB sequencing was done on KLL-tetramer-sorted cells from blood or tumor-infiltrating lymphocytes, along with over 9 matched whole-tumor samples. Most whole-tumor samples were roughly 23-micron curls cut from formalin-fixed, paraffin-embedded tissue blocks.

From the cysteine up to the phenylalanine, the CDR3 has a length of 15 residues. Kept here is only the CDR3 DNA, which spans 45 bases and is read in frame from base 1. V is pared back by 2 bases and J by 2 bases, with 10 bases lying between the germline termini. In the germline V gene (reference sequence), CDR1 corresponds to LNHDA and CDR2 to SQIVND. Findings and caveats that apply to the study as a whole: Because only a single viral epitope was studied, T cells directed against other Merkel cell polyomavirus epitopes were not captured. A higher intratumoral fraction of KLL-specific T cells (roughly 1.8-20% versus roughly 0-0.14%) was associated with significantly improved MCC-specific survival. A significant MCC-specific survival advantage (P = 0.0051) was associated with tumors having more unique KLL-specific clonotypes (roughly 5-110 vs 0-3). KLL-specific TRB repertoires proved diverse and largely private: among more than 350 unique sequences, only one clonotype was public, and two patients shared that clonotype. The small sample size of the study (n of about twelve patients) is a limitation.

In this chain, TRBV19 is recombined with TRBJ1-5; TRBD1 is possibly the D segment (5 matching bases). This sequence was found in a middle-aged man with Merkel cell carcinoma. Material: lymph node tissue. The CDR3 region has the sequence CASSISGGGNQPQHF. At the DNA level, the sequence is TGTGCCAGTAGTATAAGTGGGGGGGGCAATCAGCCCCAGCATTTT.